The sequence of this T cell receptor (beta chain) was determined in a study of T-cell memory formation after mild COVID-19. TCRdb reprocessed the 5' RACE reads via MiXCR and lists one record per CDR3 protein. Seen here are 400,000 or so distinct CDR3 sequences, 20% observed once, and the top ten hold around 8%. Study-wide points: CD4+ contracting clones were found mainly in CM and EM, and CD8+ ones in EMRA.

CDR1 and CDR2 (germline): DFQATT, SNEGSKA (reference sequence). Trimming took off 6 bases at V and 0 bases at J, with 14 bases between the two ends. There are 14 residues in the CDR3. As for this clonotype: Its target is unknown.

The receptor was isolated from an adult woman who had mild COVID-19 (a few samples of this study predate the infection). Cell type and time point are not known. The chain uses TRBV20-1 and TRBJ1-1, with D perhaps matching TRBD1 (6 bases). Sequenced input: PBMCs or a T cell subset sorted from them (not recorded which). The chain's CDR3 is CSARRGVMNTEAFF. CDR3 in DNA: TGCAGTGCCCGGAGGGGGGTCATGAACACTGAAGCTTTCTTT.